One and the same sample provided the 9 T cell receptor beta chains below, sequenced in a study of T cells in tumors after PD-1 blockade. This table comes from immunoSEQ multiplex PCR, and its TCRdb copy is limited to in-frame clones, with some not included. The data show over 60,000 clones, with under 80% seen just once and around 4.7% held by the top ten. Sequenced material: PBMCs, taken after anti-PD-1 treatment. The receptor source for this set is a human donor with basal cell carcinoma.

J is TRBJ2-7 and V is TRBV6-5; the D gene could be TRBD1 or TRBD2 (6 bases each). V lost 2 bases and J 2 bases, leaving 10 bases between the germline ends. The CDR3 is 14 residues long. CDR1 and CDR2 (germline): MNHEY, SVGAGI. DNA of the CDR3: TGTGCCAGCAGTTACATGGGGGGCACCTACGAGCAGTACTTC. This gives the protein CASSYMGGTYEQYF.

The chain has TRBV4-2 and TRBJ2-2; weak D call: TRBD2 (7 bases). The germline V gene has CDR1 LGHNA and CDR2 YNFKEQ. Trimming pared 3 bases from V and 5 bases from J, leaving 19 bases between. This CDR3 is built from 17 residues. The CDR3 sequence: CASSHGEGEAGTGELFF. The CDR3 DNA is TGTGCCAGCAGCCACGGGGAGGGGGAGGCAGGGACCGGGGAGCTGTTTTTT.

The chain employs TRBV5-1 and TRBJ2-6; no firm D call. CDR3 size: 12 residues. V lost 8 bases and J 3 bases, leaving 6 bases between the germline ends. Germline CDR1 and CDR2: SGHRS and YFSETQ. CDR3 sequence reads: CASQLGANVLTF. DNA of the CDR3: TGCGCCAGTCAGCTTGGGGCCAACGTCCTGACTTTC.

This clone has only a few counts. The V call is TRBV2, the J call TRBJ2-5; D is perhaps TRBD1 or TRBD2 (5 bases each). CDR3 length: 13 amino acids. V was cut by 5 bases and J by 2 bases, with 9 bases left in between. Germline V gene lookup returns CDR1 SNHLY and CDR2 FYNNEI. The CDR3 is CASSWDGQETQYF. CDR3 sequence (DNA): TGTGCCAGCAGTTGGGACGGACAAGAGACCCAGTACTTC.

This sequence joins TRBV7-2 and TRBJ2-7, with 7 positions matching TRBD1. Germline V gene lookup returns CDR1 SGHTA and CDR2 FQGNSA. This CDR3 is 16 amino acids long. V lost 5 bases, J lost 4 bases, and 14 bases stayed unmatched. In nucleotides, the CDR3 is TGTGCCAGCAGCCCGACCGGGACAGAACTCAATTACGAGCAGTACTTC. It encodes CASSPTGTELNYEQYF.

This chain connects TRBV2 to TRBJ2-5; TRBD2 matches at 8 bases. Per germline, CDR1 SNHLY and CDR2 FYNNEI. CDR3 length equals 11 residues. The V gene end was trimmed by 6 bases and the J gene end by 13 bases; junction bases not matched to a gene: 7. CDR3 sequence reads: CASRSRGGWYF. The CDR3 bases are TGTGCCAGCAGGAGCCGGGGGGGCTGGTACTTC.

The DNA for the CDR3 is TGTGCCAGCTCACCAACCGGGTGGGGCGAGCAGTACTTC. It encodes CASSPTGWGEQYF. This rearrangement joins TRBV18 to TRBJ2-7; D not certain. The germline V gene encodes CDR1 KGHSH and CDR2 LQKENI. V was trimmed by 2 bases and J by 6 bases, leaving 11 bases between them. CDR3 length equals 13 residues.

This clone came up once. The chain joins TRBV30 to TRBJ1-4; D is unresolved. V was shortened by 2 bases and J by 7 bases, with 14 bases between the two germline ends. The CDR3 length is 14 residues. The germline CDR1 and CDR2 sequences are GTSNPN and SVGIG (reference sequence). The CDR3 DNA is TGTGCCTGGAGTCCCCCTCCAGGAGTTGAAAAACTGTTTTTT. Translated: CAWSPPPGVEKLFF.

This clone was seen a handful of times. V and J are TRBV7-2 and TRBJ2-3; 7 bases fit TRBD2. This CDR3 has 15 amino acids. J was trimmed by 2 bases and V by 1 base; bases with no gene match: 3. Germline V gene lookup returns CDR1 SGHTA and CDR2 FQGNSA. CDR3 sequence (DNA): TGTGCCAGCAGCTTAGGGGGACTATACACAGATACGCAGTATTTT. It encodes CASSLGGLYTDTQYF.